Described below is a single T cell receptor beta chain sequence and its context. The sample originates from a study of blood T cell repertoires in COVID-19. Study in general: Samples of COVID-19 (acute and convalescent) were obtained from the United States, Italy and Spain. Nucleic acid was either cDNA or gDNA, and it came from T cells, B-cell-depleted T cells, or PBMCs.

In the authors' workflow: How many nucleated cells were present was estimated from reference gene primer amplification. Method: immunoSEQ multiplex PCR; TCRdb's copy keeps in-frame clones and lacks some. V, J and clone size are those of that table, while D and trimming were read from the DNA. This sample has 58,000 or so clones, with 78% found just once. V was clipped by 6 bases and J by 7 bases, with 12 bases between them. The CDR3 contains 12 residues. Sequenced: peripheral blood. The chain carries TRBV12-3 or TRBV12-4 and TRBJ1-1; D unclear. This sequence originates from a human donor in a cohort sampled during active COVID-19. As DNA, the CDR3 is TGTGCCAGCAGGCTTGCTCGACATGAAGCTTTCTTT. Protein product: CASRLARHEAFF.